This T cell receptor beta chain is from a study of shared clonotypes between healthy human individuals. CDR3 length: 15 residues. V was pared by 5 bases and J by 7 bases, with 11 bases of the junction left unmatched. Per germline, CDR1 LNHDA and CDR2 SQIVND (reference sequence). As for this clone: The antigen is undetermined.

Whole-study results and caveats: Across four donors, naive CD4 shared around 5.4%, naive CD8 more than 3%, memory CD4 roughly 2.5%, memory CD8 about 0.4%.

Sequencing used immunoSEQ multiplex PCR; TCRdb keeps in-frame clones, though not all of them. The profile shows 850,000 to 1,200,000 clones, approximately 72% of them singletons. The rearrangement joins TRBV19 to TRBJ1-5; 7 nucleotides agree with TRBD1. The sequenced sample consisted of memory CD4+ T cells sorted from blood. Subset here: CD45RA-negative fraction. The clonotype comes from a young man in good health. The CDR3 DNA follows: TGTGCCAGTAGTCCCTACAGGGGTTCAGAACAGCCCCAGCATTTT. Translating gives CASSPYRGSEQPQHF.